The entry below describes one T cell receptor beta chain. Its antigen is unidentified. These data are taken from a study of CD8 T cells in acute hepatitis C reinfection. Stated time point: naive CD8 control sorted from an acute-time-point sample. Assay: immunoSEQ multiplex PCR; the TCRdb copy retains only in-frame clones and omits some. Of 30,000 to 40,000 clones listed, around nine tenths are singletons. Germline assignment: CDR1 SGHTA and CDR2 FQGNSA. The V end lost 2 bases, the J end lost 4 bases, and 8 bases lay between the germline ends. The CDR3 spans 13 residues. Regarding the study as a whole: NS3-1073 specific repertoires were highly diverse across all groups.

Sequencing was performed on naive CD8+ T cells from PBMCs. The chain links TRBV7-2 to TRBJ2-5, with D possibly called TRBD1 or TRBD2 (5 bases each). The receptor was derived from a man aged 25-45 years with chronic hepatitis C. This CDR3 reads CASSLRGPETQYF. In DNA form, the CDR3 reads TGTGCCAGCAGCTTAAGGGGACCAGAGACCCAGTACTTC.